This T cell receptor beta chain is from a study of cytomegalovirus exposure and HLA in healthy donors. About the research overall: There were 65 million to 85 million unique TCRs (from HLA-typed donors) in an early data release.

Study findings and constraints: In a later analysis, CMV-associated beta chains were mostly HLA-associated, it appeared.

Note on this clone: Its specificity is unknown.

The PCR made use of 60 Vbeta and 13 Jbeta primers. Using immunoSEQ multiplex PCR, the repertoire was profiled, and TCRdb retains in-frame clones only, with some absent. Here the sample spans 150,000 to 200,000 clones, 80% being singletons. Healthy bone marrow donors made up the donor group. This CDR3 contains 13 residues. V dropped 6 bases and J dropped 1 base, with 9 bases sitting between them. The germline V gene has CDR1 MNHNS and CDR2 SASEGT. The clonotype originates from a girl aged 10-17 years in good health and CMV-seropositive. The specimen sequenced was PBMCs. The chain combines TRBV6-1 with TRBJ2-5; D gene uncertain. This chain's CDR3 is CASRHRSQETQYF. CDR3 nucleotide sequence: TGTGCCAGCAGACACAGAAGCCAAGAGACCCAGTACTTC.